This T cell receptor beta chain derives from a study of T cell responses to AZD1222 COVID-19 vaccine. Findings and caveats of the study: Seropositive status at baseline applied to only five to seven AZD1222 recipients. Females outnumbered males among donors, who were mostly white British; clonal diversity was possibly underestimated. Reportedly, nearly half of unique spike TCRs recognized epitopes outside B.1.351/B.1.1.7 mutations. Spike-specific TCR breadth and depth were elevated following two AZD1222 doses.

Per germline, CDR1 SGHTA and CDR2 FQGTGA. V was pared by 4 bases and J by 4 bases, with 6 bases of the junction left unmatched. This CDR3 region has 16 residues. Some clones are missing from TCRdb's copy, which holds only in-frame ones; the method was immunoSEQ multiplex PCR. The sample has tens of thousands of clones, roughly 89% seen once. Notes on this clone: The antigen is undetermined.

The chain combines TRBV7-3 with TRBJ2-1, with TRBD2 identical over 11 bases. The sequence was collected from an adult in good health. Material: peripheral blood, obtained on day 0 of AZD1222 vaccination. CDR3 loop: CASSSVAGGSYNEQFF. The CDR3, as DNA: TGTGCCAGCAGCTCCGTAGCGGGGGGGTCGTACAATGAGCAGTTCTTC.